This T cell receptor (beta chain) was identified in a study of cytomegalovirus exposure and HLA in healthy donors. Study-wide results and limits: Most TCR sequences were rare, but some public TCRs occurred in many donors.

Repertoires were generated with immunoSEQ multiplex PCR, while TCRdb's copy carries only in-frame clones and drops some. Here the sample spans 150,000 to 200,000 clones, around nine tenths being singletons. J was trimmed by 0 bases and V by 5 bases; bases with no gene match: 9. CDR1 is MNHEY, CDR2 SMNVEV, per germline (reference sequence). The CDR3 runs 17 residues. Of note for this clone: Its specificity is not known.

The sequencing sample was made of PBMCs. This TCR derives from a young man in good health and CMV-seropositive. The gene calls are TRBV27 and TRBJ1-5; TRBD1 aligns across 8 bases. The CDR3 reads CASSRESTGASNQPQHF. CDR3 sequence (DNA): TGTGCCAGCAGTAGAGAATCGACAGGGGCTAGCAATCAGCCCCAGCATTTT.